The entry below gives a single T cell receptor beta chain sequence along with its context. The target of this receptor is not known. No base quality values were provided; no much bigger clone lies one nucleotide off. The sample belongs to a study of blood T cells in healthy people across ages (dated by TCRdb to between 2015 and 2016). Regarding the complete study: In model experiments, template switching captured about one uniquely barcoded TCR beta cDNA molecule for every two T cells. The study measured age-related changes in TCR beta repertoire diversity using deep sequencing normalized with unique cDNA molecular identifiers. Four age groups were formed from the donors: young (average about 16 years), middle-aged (approximately 39), aged (more than 55) and long-lived (about 80). To avoid experimental bias, donors of different ages were randomly spread across the sequencing lanes. Two additional independent replicas of 1 million unique cDNA reads from the same blood draw were analyzed for two donors (one aged 18 to 29 and one aged 80 or older). Here is what the overall study found, with its caveats: Estimates of total diversity based on one million sequenced T cells were considered lower bounds and underestimates. Compared with the aged group, the long-lived group had more naive CD4+ T cells, fewer expanded clones and increased TCR diversity, a pattern suggesting age selection. There was a strong correlation between observed TCR beta diversity and the percentage of naive T cells measured by flow cytometry. Conclusive comparison of naive and antigen-experienced compartments was prevented by the profiling of bulk unsorted PBMCs. Observed TCR beta diversity per million T cells fell roughly linearly with age, and a significant reduction was already apparent by age roughly 41. Because the CMV infection status of the donors was unknown, age-related changes in expanded clonotypes may potentially have been confounded.

The 39 donors, aged about 6 to 95 years, were systemically healthy Caucasian individuals from Russia. Each donor gave ten milliliters of peripheral blood, drawn into EDTA-treated Vacutainer tubes. Ficoll-Paque density-gradient centrifugation was used to isolate PBMCs, with at least 6 million obtained per sample. Total RNA, at least 5 micrograms per sample, was extracted from PBMCs with Trizol reagent. Naive CD45RAhigh/CD27high T cell percentages were measured by flow cytometry on a PBMC aliquot from every donor. Library preparation used 5' RACE. Instrument on record: Illumina HiSeq 2500. A second about 6 to 11 cycle PCR used a sample-barcoded 5' primer and a J-beta primer mix. A unique molecular identifier was introduced onto each TCR beta cDNA molecule by a template-switch 5' adaptor carrying 12 random nucleotides. Each sample yielded at least 2.5 million CDR3-containing paired-end reads. The Mint cDNA synthesis kit, primed by a TRBC-specific oligonucleotide, was used to synthesize first-strand cDNA from all RNA. Following uracil-DNA glycosylase treatment, a first 18-cycle PCR with universal primers M1SS and BC2_uni_R was performed on all cDNA. The original pipeline was this. Normalization of each sample was performed by random selection of 1 million high-quality reads, each carrying a distinct molecular identifier. Instead of being binned into consensus sequences, reads that shared molecular identifiers were thrown out. CDR3 identification, clonotype clustering and error correction used MiTCR with a Q25 quality threshold and the strictest error-elimination algorithm. A nonparametric unseen species model with Euler transformation was used to estimate lower-bound total TCR beta diversity. Using fastp at Q25 and MiXCR, TCRdb reprocessed the public reads and kept productive beta chains. Each CDR3 protein appears once, grouped with its most common genes and DNA. TCRdb's processing, not the study's, gives the V and J calls here. This sample holds roughly 1,500,000 distinct CDR3 sequences; approximately 40% were observed only once. 6.5% to 10% of the sample belongs to the ten largest clones.

Based on the germline V gene, the CDR1 and CDR2 sequences are MNHEY and SVGAGI. From the cysteine up to the phenylalanine, the CDR3 has a length of 16 residues. Of all the DNA, just the CDR3 is kept, 48 bases in frame from base 1. For this chain, trimming is 7 bases at the V end and 4 bases at the J end, and the number of junction bases without a gene match is 14. Sequencing was done on a sample of blood. The chain was built from TRBV6-5 and TRBJ2-5; 8 central nucleotides agree with TRBD2. The sequence was obtained from a young woman in good health. The CDR3 region has the sequence CASNKKSGSNGETQYF. DNA sequence: TGTGCCAGCAACAAAAAAAGCGGGAGCAACGGAGAGACCCAGTACTTC.